This passage covers 9 T cell receptor beta chains from one sample sequenced in a study of blood T cell repertoires in COVID-19. TCRdb's copy holds only in-frame clones and misses some; the assay was immunoSEQ multiplex PCR. The sample yields about 130,000 clones, 60% to 80% seen once. The sequencing sample was made of peripheral blood. The source of these receptors is a man in his fifties or sixties with acute or convalescent COVID-19.

CDR3 in amino acids: CASSRQGGQYNSPLHF. The CDR3 bases are TGTGCCAGCAGTCGACAAGGGGGACAGTATAATTCACCCCTCCACTTT. This chain joins TRBV5-4 and TRBJ1-6; 7 bases align to TRBD1. CDR3 length: 16 amino acids. V trimming: 5 bases; J trimming: 4 bases; junction bases outside the gene matches: 9. Per the germline V gene, CDR1 is SGHNT and CDR2 is YYREEE (reference sequence).

This clone was seen only a few times. V gene TRBV30 combines with J gene TRBJ1-2; a possible D gene is TRBD1 (5 bases). V was pared by 2 bases and J by 4 bases, with 11 bases between. CDR3 size: 13 residues. Looked up from germline, CDR1 is GTSNPN and CDR2 is SVGIG (reference sequence). CDR3 DNA sequence: TGTGCCTGGAGTCTATCCGGGGGCTATGGCTACACCTTC. It translates to CAWSLSGGYGYTF.

The rearrangement joins TRBV5-1 to TRBJ2-2; 10 bases fit TRBD1. Germline CDR1 SGHRS, CDR2 YFSETQ. The CDR3 is 14 amino acids. With V trimmed by 4 bases and J by 3 bases, 0 bases remained unmatched. CDR3 residues: CASSGQGDTGELFF. The DNA for the CDR3 is TGCGCCAGCAGCGGACAGGGGGACACCGGGGAGCTGTTTTTT.

The V gene is TRBV4-1, the J gene TRBJ2-7; D unresolved. The CDR3 has 14 residues. In germline, CDR1 is MGHRA, CDR2 YSYEKL. The V and J ends lost 0 bases and 0 bases respectively, with 6 bases between them. The CDR3 sequence: CASSQDRLSYEQYF. CDR3 sequence (DNA): TGCGCCAGCAGCCAAGATCGACTCTCCTACGAGCAGTACTTC.

This sequence joins TRBV6-1 and TRBJ1-1; D is possibly TRBD1 (5 bases). V was pared by 4 bases and J by 0 bases, with 15 bases between. The V gene's germline CDR1 is MNHNS and CDR2 SASEGT. CDR3 length: 16 amino acids. The CDR3 sequence: CASSGPLKGVNTEAFF. CDR3 nucleotide sequence: TGTGCCAGCAGTGGACCCCTCAAAGGGGTGAACACTGAAGCTTTCTTT.

This clone was found a few times. This chain connects TRBV28 to TRBJ2-4, with 8 bases fitting TRBD2. There are 15 residues in the CDR3. Germline V gene sequence: CDR1 MDHEN, CDR2 SYDVKM. V lost 5 bases, J lost 0 bases, and 3 bases stayed unmatched. The CDR3 DNA reads TGTGCCAGCAGTCGGGGGGGTGGAGCCAAAAACATTCAGTACTTC. As protein: CASSRGGGAKNIQYF.

This clone has just a few counts. The chain combines TRBV27 with TRBJ2-1, with 8 bases fitting TRBD2. V shed 3 bases, J shed 10 bases, and the junction held 8 bases outside the gene matches. This CDR3 spans 14 amino acids. Germline CDR1 and CDR2: MNHEY and SMNVEV (reference sequence). The CDR3 sequence is CASSLGTRAGEQFF. The CDR3 DNA reads TGTGCCAGCAGTTTGGGGACTAGGGCTGGCGAGCAGTTCTTC.

The J gene is TRBJ1-1, the V gene TRBV29-1; perhaps TRBD1 as D (5 bases). V lost 7 bases and J 1 base, leaving 10 bases between the germline ends. Germline assignment: CDR1 SQVTM and CDR2 ANQGSEA. CDR3 length: 12 residues. For the CDR3, the DNA is TGCAGCGGGGGGTTCAAGAACACTGAAGCTTTCTTT. This codes for CSGGFKNTEAFF. The full variable domain, its missing parts supplied by reference TRBV29-1 and TRBJ1-1, is SAVISQKPSRDICQRGTSLTIQCQVDSQVTMMFWYRQQPGQSLTLIATANQGSEATYESGFVIDKFPISRPNLTFSTLTVSNMSPEDSSIYLCSGGFKNTEAFFGQGTRLTVV.

The gene calls are TRBV9 and TRBJ1-4; D is unresolved. Per the germline V gene, CDR1 is SGDLS and CDR2 is YYNGEE. Trimming removed 1 base at V and 7 bases at J, with 8 bases between. The CDR3 is 13 residues long. CDR3 region: CASSVRPGEKLFF. The CDR3 nucleotides are TGTGCCAGCAGCGTACGGCCAGGTGAAAAACTGTTTTTT.